Detailed here is one T cell receptor (beta chain). What it binds is unknown. TCRdb called the 5' RACE reads again in MiXCR, with one record for every CDR3 protein. In the table there are about 400,000 distinct CDR3 sequences, roughly 22% of which are singletons. CDR3 length: 16 amino acids. Germline V lookup: CDR1 MRHNA, CDR2 SNTAGT. V gave up 4 bases and J gave up 4 bases; unmatched junction bases: 8. This entry comes from a study of CD8 T cells in ankylosing spondylitis. Whole-study findings and limits: Earlier literature documents some of the motif variants in reactive arthritis synovial fluid and blood.

Sequenced input: blood, either unsorted or a sorted T cell fraction (not recorded which). The rearrangement uses TRBV6-4 and TRBJ2-3; the match to TRBD2 covers 10 bases. This receptor was identified in a male donor with ankylosing spondylitis or in good health (not recorded which). The CDR3 bases are TGTGCCAGCAGTGCCCTAAGCGGGGGGGCCCCAGATACGCAGTATTTT. It is translated as CASSALSGGAPDTQYF.